This T cell receptor (beta chain) was documented in a study of shared clonotypes between healthy human individuals. As for the study in general: Donor ages ranged 18 to 49 years: two women, a few men. Plates per donor: three CD4 naive, three CD4 memory, two CD8 naive, one CD8 memory.

Naive CD8 populations comprised CD45RO-negative cells positively selected for CCR7, excluding terminally differentiated effector memory CD45RA+ cells. Genomic DNA belonging to each subset was distributed in equal measure over several immunoSEQ plates. Assay: immunoSEQ multiplex PCR; the TCRdb copy retains only in-frame clones and omits some. The sample consists of millions of clones, less than 95% of them appearing once. Study conclusions and caveats: When compared with the clonotypes that were shared by all four sorted-subset donors, the non-shared clonotypes turned out to have lower generation probabilities.

Regarding this clone: The target antigen is unknown.

The source of this sequence is a man in his late teens or twenties in good health. Sequencing was carried out using naive CD8+ T cells sorted from blood.

The CDR3 DNA follows: TGTGCCAGCAGCACCTCTAGCACAGATACGCAGTATTTT. This translates into CASSTSSTDTQYF. The chain has TRBV5-6 and TRBJ2-3; D is uncertain. The CDR3 has 13 residues. V was cut by 4 bases and J by 0 bases, with 6 bases left in between. The germline V gene has CDR1 SGHDT and CDR2 YYEEEE. Using reference TRBV5-6 and TRBJ2-3 for the parts outside the CDR3, the full variable domain is DAGVTQSPTHLIKTRGQQVTLRCSPKSGHDTVSWYQQALGQGPQFIFQYYEEEERQRGNFPDRFSGHQFPNYSSELNVNALLLGDSALYLCASSTSSTDTQYFGPGTRLTVL.